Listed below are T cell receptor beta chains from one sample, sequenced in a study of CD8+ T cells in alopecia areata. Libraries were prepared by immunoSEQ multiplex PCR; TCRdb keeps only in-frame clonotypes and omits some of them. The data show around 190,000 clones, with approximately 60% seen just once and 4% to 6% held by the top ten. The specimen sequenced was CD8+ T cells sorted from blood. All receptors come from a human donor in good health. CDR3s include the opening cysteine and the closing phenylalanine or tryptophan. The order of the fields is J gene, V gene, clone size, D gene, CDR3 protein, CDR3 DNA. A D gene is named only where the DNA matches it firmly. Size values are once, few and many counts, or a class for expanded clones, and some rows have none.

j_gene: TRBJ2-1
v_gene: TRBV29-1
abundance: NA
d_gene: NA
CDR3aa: CSVEDRGNEQFF
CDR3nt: TGCAGCGTTGAAGATCGGGGAAATGAGCAGTTCTTC

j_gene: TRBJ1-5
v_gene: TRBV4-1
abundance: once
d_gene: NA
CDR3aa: CASSSKEGSRNQPQHF
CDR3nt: TGCGCCAGCAGCTCCAAGGAAGGGTCTCGCAATCAGCCCCAGCATTTT

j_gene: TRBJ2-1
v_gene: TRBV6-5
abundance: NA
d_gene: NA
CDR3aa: CASSYGGRGLSNEQFF
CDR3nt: TGTGCCAGCAGTTACGGTGGCAGGGGCCTTTCCAATGAGCAGTTCTTC

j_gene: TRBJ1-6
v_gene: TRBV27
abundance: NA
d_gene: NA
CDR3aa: CASSLSGLGLHF
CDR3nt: TGTGCCAGCAGTTTGTCAGGGTTGGGCCTCCACTTT

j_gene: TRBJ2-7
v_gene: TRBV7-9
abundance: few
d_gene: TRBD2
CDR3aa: CASSLVLAGAYEQYF
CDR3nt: TGTGCCAGCAGCTTAGTACTAGCGGGGGCCTACGAGCAGTACTTC

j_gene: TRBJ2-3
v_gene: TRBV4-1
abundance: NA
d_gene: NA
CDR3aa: CASSLVGGPQQEDTQYF
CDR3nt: TGCGCCAGCAGCCTCGTGGGGGGGCCCCAACAGGAAGATACGCAGTATTTT

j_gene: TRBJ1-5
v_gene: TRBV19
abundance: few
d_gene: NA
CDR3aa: CASRYQGGADSNQPQHF
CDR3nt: TGTGCCAGTAGATATCAAGGGGGGGCCGATAGCAATCAGCCCCAGCATTTT

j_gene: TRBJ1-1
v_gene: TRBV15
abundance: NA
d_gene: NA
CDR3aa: CATSRPYRAMNTEAFF
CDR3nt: TGTGCCACCAGCAGACCATACAGGGCCATGAACACTGAAGCTTTCTTT

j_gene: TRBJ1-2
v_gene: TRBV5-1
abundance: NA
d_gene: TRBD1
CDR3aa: CASSLNRGRANYGYTF
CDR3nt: TGCGCCAGCAGCTTGAACAGGGGAAGAGCTAACTATGGCTACACCTTC

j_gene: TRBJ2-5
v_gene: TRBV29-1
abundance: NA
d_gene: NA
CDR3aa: CSVEGRQETQYF
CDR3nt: TGCAGCGTTGAAGGGCGCCAAGAGACCCAGTACTTC

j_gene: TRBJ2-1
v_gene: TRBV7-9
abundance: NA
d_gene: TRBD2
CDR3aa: CASSLPPGLAGGRNEQFF
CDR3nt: TGTGCCAGCAGCTTACCCCCCGGACTAGCGGGGGGGAGGAATGAGCAGTTCTTC

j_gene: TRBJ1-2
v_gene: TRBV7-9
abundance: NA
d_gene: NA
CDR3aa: CASSPIGPSYGYTF
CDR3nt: TGTGCCAGCAGCCCCATCGGGCCGAGCTATGGCTACACCTTC

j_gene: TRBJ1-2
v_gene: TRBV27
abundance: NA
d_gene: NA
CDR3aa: CASSFASGLVNYGYTF
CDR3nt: TGTGCCAGCAGTTTCGCATCGGGACTCGTAAACTATGGCTACACCTTC

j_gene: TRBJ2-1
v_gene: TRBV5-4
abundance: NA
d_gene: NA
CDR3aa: CASSFGVWDEQFF
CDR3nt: TGTGCCAGCAGCTTCGGCGTCTGGGATGAGCAGTTCTTC

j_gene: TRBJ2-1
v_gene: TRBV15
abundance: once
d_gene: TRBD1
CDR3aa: CATSRVGGTGYVEQFF
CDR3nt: TGTGCCACCAGCAGAGTAGGCGGGACAGGGTATGTTGAGCAGTTCTTC

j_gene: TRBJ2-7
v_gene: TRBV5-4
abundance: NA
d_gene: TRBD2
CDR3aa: CASSLGGLAAGSYEQYF
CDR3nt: TGTGCCAGCAGCTTGGGGGGACTAGCGGCGGGTTCCTACGAGCAGTACTTC

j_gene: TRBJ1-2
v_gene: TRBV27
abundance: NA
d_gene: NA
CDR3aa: CASSKKAQGSDGYTF
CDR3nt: TGTGCCAGCAGCAAAAAGGCCCAGGGGTCGGATGGCTACACCTTC

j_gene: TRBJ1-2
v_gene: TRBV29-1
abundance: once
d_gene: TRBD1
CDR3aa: CSVDDRENYGYTF
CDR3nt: TGCAGCGTTGACGACAGGGAGAACTATGGCTACACCTTC

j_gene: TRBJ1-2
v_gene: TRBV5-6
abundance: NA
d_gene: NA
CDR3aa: CASSLRRGSTYGYTF
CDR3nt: TGTGCCAGCAGCCTTAGACGGGGGTCTACCTATGGCTACACCTTC

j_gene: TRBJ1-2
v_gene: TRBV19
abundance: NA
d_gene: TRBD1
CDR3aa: CATRDSNGYTF
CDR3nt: TGTGCCACACGGGACAGTAATGGCTACACCTTC

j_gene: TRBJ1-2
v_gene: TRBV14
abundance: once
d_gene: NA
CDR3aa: CASSQVGGLYGYTF
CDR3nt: TGTGCCAGCAGCCAAGTGGGAGGGCTCTATGGCTACACCTTC

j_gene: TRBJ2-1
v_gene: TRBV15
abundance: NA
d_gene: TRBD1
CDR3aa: CATRGTGQGREQFF
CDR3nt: TGTGCCACCAGAGGGACAGGCCAAGGCCGAGAGCAGTTCTTC

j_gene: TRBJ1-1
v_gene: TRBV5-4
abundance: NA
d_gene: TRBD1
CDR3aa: CASSSGQGIAEAFF
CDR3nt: TGTGCCAGCAGCTCCGGACAGGGGATAGCTGAAGCTTTCTTT

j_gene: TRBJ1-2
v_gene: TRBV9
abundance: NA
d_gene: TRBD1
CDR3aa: CASSGLGGTANYGYTF
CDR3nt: TGTGCCAGCAGCGGGTTAGGGGGGACAGCCAACTATGGCTACACCTTC

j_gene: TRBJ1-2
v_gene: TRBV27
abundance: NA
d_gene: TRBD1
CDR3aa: CASSSRGRGYGYTF
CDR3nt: TGTGCCAGCAGCTCCAGGGGGCGAGGCTATGGCTACACCTTC

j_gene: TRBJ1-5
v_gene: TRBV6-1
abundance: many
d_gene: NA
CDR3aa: CASSKRANQPQHF
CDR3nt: TGTGCCAGCTCGAAGAGGGCCAATCAGCCCCAGCATTTT

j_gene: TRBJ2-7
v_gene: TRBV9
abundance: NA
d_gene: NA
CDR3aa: CASTRDRDPNEQYF
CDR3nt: TGTGCCAGCACGCGGGACAGAGACCCTAACGAGCAGTACTTC

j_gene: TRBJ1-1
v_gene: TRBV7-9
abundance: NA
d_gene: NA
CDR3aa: CASSSSRGEAFF
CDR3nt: TGTGCCAGCAGCTCGTCACGAGGGGAAGCTTTCTTT

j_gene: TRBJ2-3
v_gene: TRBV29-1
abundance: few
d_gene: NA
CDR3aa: CSGETGTVPTDTQYF
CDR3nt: TGCAGCGGGGAAACCGGGACGGTGCCCACAGATACGCAGTATTTT

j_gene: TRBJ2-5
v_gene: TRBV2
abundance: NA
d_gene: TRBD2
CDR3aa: CASSLQAVTGGSQETQYF
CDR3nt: TGTGCCAGCAGCCTCCAAGCGGTAACGGGGGGGAGTCAGGAGACCCAGTACTTC

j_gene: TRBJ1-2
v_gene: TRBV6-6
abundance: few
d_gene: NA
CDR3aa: CASSGTVNYGYTF
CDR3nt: TGTGCCAGCAGTGGTACGGTTAACTATGGCTACACCTTC

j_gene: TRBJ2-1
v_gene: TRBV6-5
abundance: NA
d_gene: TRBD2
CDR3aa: CASSETSDNEQFF
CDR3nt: TGTGCCAGCAGTGAGACTAGCGACAATGAGCAGTTCTTC

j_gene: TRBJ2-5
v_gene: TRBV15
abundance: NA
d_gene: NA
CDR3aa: CATSSTEKETQYF
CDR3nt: TGTGCCACCAGTTCGACAGAGAAAGAGACCCAGTACTTC

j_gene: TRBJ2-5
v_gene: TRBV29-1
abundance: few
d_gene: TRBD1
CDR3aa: CSVVDRGQETQYF
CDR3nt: TGCAGCGTCGTGGACAGGGGACAAGAGACCCAGTACTTC

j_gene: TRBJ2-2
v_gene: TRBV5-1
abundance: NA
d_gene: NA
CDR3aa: CASSLVQGTGELFF
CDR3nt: TGCGCCAGCAGCTTGGTCCAGGGCACCGGGGAGCTGTTTTTT